This T cell receptor beta chain is from a study of PD-1 blockade in classical Hodgkin lymphoma (TCRdb year 2020). Study-wide context: Nivolumab dosing was 3 mg/kg intravenously every 2 weeks, continuing until either disease progression or unacceptable toxicity. The study used TCR beta sequencing and CyTOF to define a peripheral blood immune signature of response to PD-1 blockade in classical Hodgkin lymphoma. On the study overall, not on this receptor specifically: Among trial patients, those achieving complete response had baseline diversity similar to that of newly diagnosed patients, while diversity was significantly lower in partial responders and progressors. Baseline TCR diversity was reported as lower in newly diagnosed patients than in healthy donors, and lower still in relapsed/refractory patients. Patients starting nivolumab less than 1 year after ASCT had lower diversity and were excluded from later analyses to avoid confounding by immune reconstitution. The study was restricted to a single clinical trial cohort, and the causes of repertoire differences, possibly disease activity or prior therapy, were left undefined. A significant rise by C4D1 was seen in CD4+ but not CD8+ TCR diversity (p=0.0027 vs p=0.16), with the rise being most apparent in complete responders (p=0.02).

V loses 6 bases at its end and J loses 8 bases; junction bases beyond the gene matches: 12. CDR1 and CDR2, looked up from the germline V gene, are MDHEN and SYDVKM. Its CDR3 holds 16 amino acids, cysteine through phenylalanine. Only the CDR3 part of the read is kept: 48 bases, read in frame from the first base. The sample's time point label, decoded: cycle 1 day 1 (C1D1), immediately before nivolumab initiation. Relapse after autologous stem cell transplantation had occurred in all trial patients, and cohorts A, B and C were distinguished by prior brentuximab vedotin exposure. Magnetic negative selection with a Miltenyi CD4+ T cell isolation kit was used to purify CD4+ T cells from thawed PBMCs. The trial cohort was composed of about 54 patients with relapsed/refractory classical Hodgkin lymphoma, for whom complete response, partial response or progressive disease was recorded as best overall response. Single-agent nivolumab was administered to trial patients in the multi-cohort phase II CheckMate 205 trial. An independent review committee assessed best overall response by applying the 2007 International Working Group response criteria. Trial PBMCs were obtained immediately prior to nivolumab initiation (C1D1) and on therapy at cycle 2 day 1 and cycle 4 day 1. Peripheral blood was collected in 8 mL Vacutainer Cell Preparation Tubes, from which PBMCs were isolated by centrifugation and then cryopreserved. Purified CD4+ and CD8+ fractions were prepared only for cases where an additional PBMC sample was available. Magnetically labelled cells were depleted on LS columns in a quadroMACS separator, and the flow-through was collected as the purified fraction.

This clone has just a few counts. Its antigen remains undetermined. The record has no base qualities; no much larger clone is one base away. Genomic DNA was extracted with the Qiagen DNeasy kit from unsorted PBMCs and from negatively selected CD4+ and CD8+ fractions. Amplification of TCR beta CDR3 regions was done by immunoSEQ multiplex PCR with primers that anneal to V and J segments. A synthetic immune receptor repertoire was used to minimize amplification bias, and any remaining bias was removed computationally after sequencing. From the authors' description of their analysis: Custom Python scripts were used to quantify repertoire diversity as the Shannon entropy index. Unsorted, CD4+ and CD8+ repertoires were analyzed separately, except in combined analyses where CD4+ and CD8+ sequences were merged in silico. Clonal expansion was defined as at least a 2-fold frequency increase after treatment relative to C1D1, with a pseudocount of 0.5 for undetected baseline clones. Singleton clones were defined as clones with 0 or 1 copy at C1D1, and non-singleton clones were defined as clones with 2 or more copies. By matching protein sequences in sorted samples from the same patient, clones expanded in unsorted samples were annotated as CD4+, CD8+ or unknown. Wilcoxon tests on paired samples were used to test diversity changes from C1D1 to C4D1. TCRdb re-hosts the immuneACCESS table, in-frame sequences only. Its copies lack some clones; in the studies checked, an unresolved V gene accounts for under half of them, and the cause for the rest is not known. V, J and clone size were drawn from that table, and D and trimming were deduced from the DNA. For this sample the table gives 30,000 or so clones, of which over 75% were detected only once. The ten largest clones capture roughly 2.3% of the sample.

Recombination linked TRBV28 to TRBJ2-1; 11 junctional bases match TRBD2. This TCR derives from a human donor with classical Hodgkin lymphoma. This material consisted of CD4+ T cells from blood, taken at baseline. The nucleotide sequence reads as follows: TGTGCCAGCAGCATCATTACTAGCGGGAGCATTCATGAGCAGTTCTTC. This is translated as CASSIITSGSIHEQFF.